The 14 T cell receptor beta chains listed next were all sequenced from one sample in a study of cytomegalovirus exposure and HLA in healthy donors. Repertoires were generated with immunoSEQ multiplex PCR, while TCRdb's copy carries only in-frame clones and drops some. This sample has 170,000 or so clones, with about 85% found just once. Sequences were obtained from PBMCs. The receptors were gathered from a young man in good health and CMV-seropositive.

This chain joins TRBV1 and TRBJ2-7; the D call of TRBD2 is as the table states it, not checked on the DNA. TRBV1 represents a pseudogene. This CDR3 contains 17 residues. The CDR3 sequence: CTSSRFPSGGFPYEQYF. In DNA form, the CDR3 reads TGCACCAGCAGCCGGTTCCCCTCGGGGGGCTTCCCCTACGAGCAGTACTTC.

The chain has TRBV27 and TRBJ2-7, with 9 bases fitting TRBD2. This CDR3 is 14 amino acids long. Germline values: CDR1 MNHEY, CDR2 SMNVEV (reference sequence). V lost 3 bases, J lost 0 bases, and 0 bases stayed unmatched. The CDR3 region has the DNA TGTGCCAGCAGTTTTAGCGGGAGCTCCTACGAGCAGTACTTC. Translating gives CASSFSGSSYEQYF.

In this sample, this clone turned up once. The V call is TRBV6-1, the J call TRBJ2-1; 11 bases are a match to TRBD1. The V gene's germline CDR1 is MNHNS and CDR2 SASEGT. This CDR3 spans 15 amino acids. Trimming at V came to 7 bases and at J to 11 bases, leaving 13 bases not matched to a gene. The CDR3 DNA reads TGTGCCAGCAAGCGGGGGACAGGGGGTGGTTATAAGCAGTTCTTC. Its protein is CASKRGTGGGYKQFF.

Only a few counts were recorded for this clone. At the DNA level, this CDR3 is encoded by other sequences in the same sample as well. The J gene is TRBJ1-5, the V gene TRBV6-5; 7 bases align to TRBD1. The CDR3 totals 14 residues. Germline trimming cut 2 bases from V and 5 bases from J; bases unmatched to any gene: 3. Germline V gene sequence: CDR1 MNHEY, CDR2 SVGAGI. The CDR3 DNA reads TGTGCCAGCAGTTACAGGGACAGACATCAGCCCCAGCATTTT. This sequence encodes CASSYRDRHQPQHF.

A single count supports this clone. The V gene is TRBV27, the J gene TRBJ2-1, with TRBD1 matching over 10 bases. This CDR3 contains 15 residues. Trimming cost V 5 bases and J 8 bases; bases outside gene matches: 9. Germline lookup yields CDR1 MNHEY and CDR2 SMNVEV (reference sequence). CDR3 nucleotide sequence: TGTGCCAGCAGTCCCCGACAGGGGGCGTACGATGAGCAGTTCTTC. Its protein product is CASSPRQGAYDEQFF.

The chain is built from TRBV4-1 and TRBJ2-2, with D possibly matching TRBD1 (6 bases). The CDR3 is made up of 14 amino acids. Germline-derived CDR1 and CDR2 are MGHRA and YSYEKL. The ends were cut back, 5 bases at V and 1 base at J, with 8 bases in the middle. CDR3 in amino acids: CASSTTGNTGELFF. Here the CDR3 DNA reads TGCGCCAGCAGCACGACAGGGAACACCGGGGAGCTGTTTTTT.

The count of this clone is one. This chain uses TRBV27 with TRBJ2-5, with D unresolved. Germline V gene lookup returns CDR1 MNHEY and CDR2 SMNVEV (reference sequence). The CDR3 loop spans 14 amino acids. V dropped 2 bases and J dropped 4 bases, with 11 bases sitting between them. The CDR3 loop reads CASSLKSTGETQYF. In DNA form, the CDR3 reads TGTGCCAGCAGTTTAAAATCAACGGGAGAGACCCAGTACTTC.

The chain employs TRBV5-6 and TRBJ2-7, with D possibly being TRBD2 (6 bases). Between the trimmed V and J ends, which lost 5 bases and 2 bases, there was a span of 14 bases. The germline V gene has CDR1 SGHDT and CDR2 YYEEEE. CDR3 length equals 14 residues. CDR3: CASRPGLSTYEQYF. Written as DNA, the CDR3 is TGTGCCAGCAGGCCGGGACTGTCGACCTACGAGCAGTACTTC.

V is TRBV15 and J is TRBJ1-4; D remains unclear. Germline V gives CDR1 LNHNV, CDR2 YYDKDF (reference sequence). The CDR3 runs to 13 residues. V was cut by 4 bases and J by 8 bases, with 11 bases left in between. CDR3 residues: CATSNPGGEKLFF. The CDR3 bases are TGTGCCACCAGCAATCCGGGAGGGGAAAAACTGTTTTTT.

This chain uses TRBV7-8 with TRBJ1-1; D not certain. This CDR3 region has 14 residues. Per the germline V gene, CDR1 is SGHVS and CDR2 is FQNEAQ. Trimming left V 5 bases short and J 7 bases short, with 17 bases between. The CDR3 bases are TGTGCCAGCAGCCCACGGGTCATTAGCGGTGAAGCTTTCTTT. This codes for CASSPRVISGEAFF.

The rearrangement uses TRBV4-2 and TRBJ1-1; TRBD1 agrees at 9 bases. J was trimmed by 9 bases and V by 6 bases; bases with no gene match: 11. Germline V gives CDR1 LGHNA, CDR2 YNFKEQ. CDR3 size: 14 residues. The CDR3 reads CASRRGQGDFQAFF. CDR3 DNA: TGTGCCAGCAGACGGGGACAGGGAGACTTCCAAGCTTTCTTT.

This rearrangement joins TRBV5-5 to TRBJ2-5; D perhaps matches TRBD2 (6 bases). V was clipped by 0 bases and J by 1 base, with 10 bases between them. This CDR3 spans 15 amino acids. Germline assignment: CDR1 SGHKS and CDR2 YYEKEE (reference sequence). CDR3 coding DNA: TGTGCCAGCAGCTTGGAGACTAGTCTCCAAGAGACCCAGTACTTC. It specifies CASSLETSLQETQYF.

The CDR3 bases are TGTGCCAGCAGTGTCGGACAGGGCGGAAGCTCTGGAAACACCATATATTTT. This encodes CASSVGQGGSSGNTIYF. The V call is TRBV28, the J call TRBJ1-3; 8 nucleotides agree with TRBD1. The CDR3 sequence is 17 residues long. Germline V CDR1 and CDR2: MDHEN, SYDVKM. V was pared by 5 bases and J by 0 bases, with 9 bases of the junction left unmatched.

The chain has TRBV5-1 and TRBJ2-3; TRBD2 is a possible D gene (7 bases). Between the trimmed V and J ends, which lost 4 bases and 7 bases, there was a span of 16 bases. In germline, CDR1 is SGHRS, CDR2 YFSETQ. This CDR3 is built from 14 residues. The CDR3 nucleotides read TGCGCCAGCAGCCCTCGGGGGGCTGCTAATACGCAGTATTTT. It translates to CASSPRGAANTQYF.